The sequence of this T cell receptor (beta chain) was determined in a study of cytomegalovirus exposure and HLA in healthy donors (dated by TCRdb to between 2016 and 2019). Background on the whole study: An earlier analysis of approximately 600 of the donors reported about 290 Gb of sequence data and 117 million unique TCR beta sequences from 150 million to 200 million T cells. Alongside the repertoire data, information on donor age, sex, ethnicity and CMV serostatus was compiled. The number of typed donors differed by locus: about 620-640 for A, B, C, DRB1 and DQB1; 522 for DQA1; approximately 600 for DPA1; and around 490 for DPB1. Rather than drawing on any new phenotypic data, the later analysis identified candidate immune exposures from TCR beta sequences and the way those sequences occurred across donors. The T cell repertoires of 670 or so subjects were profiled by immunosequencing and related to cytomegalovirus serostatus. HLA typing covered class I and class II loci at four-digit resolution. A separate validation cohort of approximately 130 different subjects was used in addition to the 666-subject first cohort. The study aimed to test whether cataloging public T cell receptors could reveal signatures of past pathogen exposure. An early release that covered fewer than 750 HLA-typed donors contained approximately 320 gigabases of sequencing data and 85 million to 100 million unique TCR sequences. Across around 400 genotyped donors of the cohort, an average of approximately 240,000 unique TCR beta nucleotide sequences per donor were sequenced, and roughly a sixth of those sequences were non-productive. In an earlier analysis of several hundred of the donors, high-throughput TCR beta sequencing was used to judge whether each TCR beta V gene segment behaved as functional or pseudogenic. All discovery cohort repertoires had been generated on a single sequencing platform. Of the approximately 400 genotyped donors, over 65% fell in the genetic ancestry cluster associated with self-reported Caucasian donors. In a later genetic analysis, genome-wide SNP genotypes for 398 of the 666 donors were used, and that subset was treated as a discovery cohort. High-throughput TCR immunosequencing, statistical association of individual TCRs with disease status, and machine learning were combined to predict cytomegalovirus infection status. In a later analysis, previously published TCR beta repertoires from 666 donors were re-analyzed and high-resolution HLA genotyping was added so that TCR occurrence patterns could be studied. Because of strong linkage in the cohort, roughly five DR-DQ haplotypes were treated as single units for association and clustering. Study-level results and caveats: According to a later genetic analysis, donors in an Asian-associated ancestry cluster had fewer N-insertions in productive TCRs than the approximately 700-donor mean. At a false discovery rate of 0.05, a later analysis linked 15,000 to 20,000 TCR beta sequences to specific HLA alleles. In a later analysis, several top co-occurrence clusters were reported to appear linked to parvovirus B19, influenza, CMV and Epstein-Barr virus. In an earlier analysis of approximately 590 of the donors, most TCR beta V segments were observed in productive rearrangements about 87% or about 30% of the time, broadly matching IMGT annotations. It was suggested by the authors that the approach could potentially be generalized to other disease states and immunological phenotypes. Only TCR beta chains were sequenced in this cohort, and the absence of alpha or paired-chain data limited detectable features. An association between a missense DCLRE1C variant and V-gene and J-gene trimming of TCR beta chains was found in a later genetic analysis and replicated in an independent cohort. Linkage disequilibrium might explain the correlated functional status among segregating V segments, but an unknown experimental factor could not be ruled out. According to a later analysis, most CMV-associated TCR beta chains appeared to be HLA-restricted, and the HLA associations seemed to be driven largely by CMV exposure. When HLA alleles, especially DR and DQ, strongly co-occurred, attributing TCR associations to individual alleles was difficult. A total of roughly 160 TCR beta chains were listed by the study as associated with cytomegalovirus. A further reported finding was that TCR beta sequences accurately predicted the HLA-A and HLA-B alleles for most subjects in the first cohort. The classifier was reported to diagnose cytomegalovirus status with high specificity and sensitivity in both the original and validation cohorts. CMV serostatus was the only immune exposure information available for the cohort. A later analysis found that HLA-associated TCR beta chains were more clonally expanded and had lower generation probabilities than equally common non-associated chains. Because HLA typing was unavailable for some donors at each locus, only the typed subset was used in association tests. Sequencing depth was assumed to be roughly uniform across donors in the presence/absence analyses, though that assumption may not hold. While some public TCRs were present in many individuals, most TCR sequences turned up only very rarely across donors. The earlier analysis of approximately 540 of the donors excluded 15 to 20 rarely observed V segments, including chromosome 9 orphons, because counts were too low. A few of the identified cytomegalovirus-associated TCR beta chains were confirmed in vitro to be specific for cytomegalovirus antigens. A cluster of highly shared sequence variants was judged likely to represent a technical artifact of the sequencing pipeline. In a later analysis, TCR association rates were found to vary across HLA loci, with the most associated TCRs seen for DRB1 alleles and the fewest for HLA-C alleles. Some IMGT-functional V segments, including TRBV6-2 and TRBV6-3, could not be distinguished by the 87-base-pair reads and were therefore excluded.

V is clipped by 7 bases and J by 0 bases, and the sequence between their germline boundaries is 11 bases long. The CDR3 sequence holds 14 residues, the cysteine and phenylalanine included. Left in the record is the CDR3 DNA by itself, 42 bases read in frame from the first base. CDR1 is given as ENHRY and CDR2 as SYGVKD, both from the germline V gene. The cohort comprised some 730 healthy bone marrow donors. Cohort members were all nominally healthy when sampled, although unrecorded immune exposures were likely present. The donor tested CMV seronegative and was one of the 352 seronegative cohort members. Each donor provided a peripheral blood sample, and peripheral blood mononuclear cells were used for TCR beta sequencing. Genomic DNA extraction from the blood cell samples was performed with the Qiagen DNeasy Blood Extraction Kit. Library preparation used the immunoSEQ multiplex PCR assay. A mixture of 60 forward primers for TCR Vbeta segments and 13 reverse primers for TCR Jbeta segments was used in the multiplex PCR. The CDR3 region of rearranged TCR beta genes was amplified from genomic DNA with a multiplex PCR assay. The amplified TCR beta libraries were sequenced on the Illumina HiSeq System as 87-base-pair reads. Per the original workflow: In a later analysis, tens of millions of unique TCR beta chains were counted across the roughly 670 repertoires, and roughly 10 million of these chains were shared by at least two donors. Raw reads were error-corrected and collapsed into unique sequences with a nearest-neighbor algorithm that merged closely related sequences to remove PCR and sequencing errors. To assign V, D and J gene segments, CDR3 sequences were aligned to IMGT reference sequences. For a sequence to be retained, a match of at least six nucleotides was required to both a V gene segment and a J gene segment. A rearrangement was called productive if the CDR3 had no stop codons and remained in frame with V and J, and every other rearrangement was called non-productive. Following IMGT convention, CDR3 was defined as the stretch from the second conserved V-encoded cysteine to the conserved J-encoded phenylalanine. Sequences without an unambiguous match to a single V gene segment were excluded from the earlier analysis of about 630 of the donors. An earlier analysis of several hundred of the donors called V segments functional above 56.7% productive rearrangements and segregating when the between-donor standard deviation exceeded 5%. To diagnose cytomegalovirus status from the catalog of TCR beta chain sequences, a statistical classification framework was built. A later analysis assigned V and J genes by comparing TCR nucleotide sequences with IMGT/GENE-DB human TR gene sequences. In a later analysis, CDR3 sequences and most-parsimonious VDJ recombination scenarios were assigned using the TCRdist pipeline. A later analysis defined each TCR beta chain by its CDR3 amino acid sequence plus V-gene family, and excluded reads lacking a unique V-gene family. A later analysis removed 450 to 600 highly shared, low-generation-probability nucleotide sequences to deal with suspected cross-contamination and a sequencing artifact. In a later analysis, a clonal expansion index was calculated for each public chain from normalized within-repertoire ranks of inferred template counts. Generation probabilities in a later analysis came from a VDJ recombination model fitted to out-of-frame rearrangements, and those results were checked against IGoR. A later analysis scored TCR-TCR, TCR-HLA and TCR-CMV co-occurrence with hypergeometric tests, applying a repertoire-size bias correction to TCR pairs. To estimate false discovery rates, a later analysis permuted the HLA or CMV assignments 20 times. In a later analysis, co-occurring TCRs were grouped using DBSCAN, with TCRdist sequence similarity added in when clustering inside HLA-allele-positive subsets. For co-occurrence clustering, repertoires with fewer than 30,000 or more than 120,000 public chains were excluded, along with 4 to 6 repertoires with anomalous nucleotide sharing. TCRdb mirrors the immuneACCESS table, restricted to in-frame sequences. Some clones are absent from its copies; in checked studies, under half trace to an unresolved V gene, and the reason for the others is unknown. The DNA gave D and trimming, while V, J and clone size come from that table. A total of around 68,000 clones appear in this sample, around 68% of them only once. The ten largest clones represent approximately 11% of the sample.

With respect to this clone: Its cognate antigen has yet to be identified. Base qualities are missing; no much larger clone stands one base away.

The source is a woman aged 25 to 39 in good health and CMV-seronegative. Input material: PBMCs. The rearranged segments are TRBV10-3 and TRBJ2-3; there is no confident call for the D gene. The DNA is TGTGCCATCATGGCCCAAATCAGCACAGATACGCAGTATTTT. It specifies CAIMAQISTDTQYF.